These T cell receptor beta chains were read from a single sample in a study of response to subunit inactivated influenza vaccine. TCRdb processed the RT-PCR reads anew with MiXCR; each CDR3 protein has one entry. The data contain a few hundred thousand distinct CDR3 sequences, about 14% of them seen just once; the ten biggest clones take up around 10%. Sequencing used PBMCs from blood, obtained roughly 12 days after vaccination. The receptors were sampled from a man aged 45-65 years who received an inactivated influenza vaccine. CDR3s include the opening cysteine and the closing phenylalanine or tryptophan. A D gene is named only where the DNA matches it firmly. The size entry is marked missing in some rows and otherwise reads once, few, many or a size class.

v_gene	abundance	d_gene	j_gene	CDR3nt	CDR3aa
TRBV4-1	many	TRBD1	TRBJ2-2	TGCGCCAGCAGCCAATCGACAGGGGGCACCGGGGAGCTGTTTTTT	CASSQSTGGTGELFF
TRBV27	NA	NA	TRBJ2-1	TGTGCCAGCAGTGGATTCTTGGGCGGAGGGGACAATGAGCAGTTCTTC	CASSGFLGGGDNEQFF
TRBV11-2	few	TRBD2	TRBJ2-1	TGTGCCAGCAGCTTAACTTCGGCTAGCGGATACAATGAGCAGTTCTTC	CASSLTSASGYNEQFF
TRBV12-3/TRBV12-4	NA	NA	TRBJ2-1	TGTGCCAGCAGTTTAGATCCGGGACAAGGAAGTTTC	CASSLDPGQGSF
TRBV28	NA	NA	TRBJ2-5	TGTGCCAGCGAAGTTTATGGAGGGGAGACCCAGTACTTC	CASEVYGGETQYF
TRBV6-1	few	NA	TRBJ1-6	TGTGCCAGCAGTGAAAATCCTGTAGGTTCACCCCTCCACTTT	CASSENPVGSPLHF
TRBV3-1	few	NA	TRBJ2-3	TGTGCCAGCAGCCAAGATATGACCGCCCACCCCGATACGCAGTATTTT	CASSQDMTAHPDTQYF
TRBV9	NA	TRBD1	TRBJ2-7	TGTGCCAGCAGCGTGGGGCCGGGACAGGGGTTCGAGCAGTACTTC	CASSVGPGQGFEQYF
TRBV7-3	NA	NA	TRBJ2-3	TGTGCCAGCAGCTTACAACTGGCCAGCACAGATACGCAGTATTTT	CASSLQLASTDTQYF
TRBV7-9	NA	NA	TRBJ2-6	TGTGCCAGCACCTTTTGGGGGCTTGGGGCCAACGTCCTGACTTTC	CASTFWGLGANVLTF
TRBV7-9	few	TRBD2	TRBJ2-5	TGTGCCAGCAGCTTGGGTGGGAGGGCCAGGAAGACCCAGTACTTC	CASSLGGRARKTQYF
TRBV12-3/TRBV12-4	few	TRBD1	TRBJ1-5	TGTGCCAGCAGTTTCGCCGGGACAGGGGGCGATCAGCCCCAGCATTTT	CASSFAGTGGDQPQHF
TRBV4-3	few	TRBD2	TRBJ2-7	TGCGCCAGCAGCCCCGAGGGGACTAGCGGATACGAGCAGTACTTC	CASSPEGTSGYEQYF
TRBV20-1	NA	NA	TRBJ1-4	TGCAGTGCTACTGGAGAAAATGAAAAACTGTTTTTT	CSATGENEKLFF
TRBV15	NA	NA	TRBJ1-1	TGTGCCACCAGCGGAGACCGCCGACGCACTGAAGCTTTCTTT	CATSGDRRRTEAFF
TRBV20-1	NA	NA	TRBJ2-1	TGCAGTGCTAGAGGGGAAGAGCAGTTCTTC	CSARGEEQFF
TRBV5-4	many	NA	TRBJ2-3	TGTGCCAGCAGCTCCCCGCAGGGGAGTTCGGATACGCAGTATTTT	CASSSPQGSSDTQYF
TRBV3-1	NA	NA	TRBJ2-7	TGTGCCAGTTCTTCCGGTCCCTTGGAGCAGTACTTC	CASSSGPLEQYF
TRBV5-1	few	TRBD1	TRBJ2-7	TGCGCCAGCAGCTGGGACAGGGGGAGCGAGCAGTACTTC	CASSWDRGSEQYF
TRBV21-1	few	NA	TRBJ2-1	TGTGCCAGCAGCAAAGCGCTCGAGGGAGTGGACCTCTTTGAGCAGTTCTTC	CASSKALEGVDLFEQFF
TRBV20-1	few	NA	TRBJ2-1	TGCAGTGCTGGAGGGGGGTACTACAATGAGCAGTTCTTC	CSAGGGYYNEQFF
TRBV12-3/TRBV12-4	few	TRBD1	TRBJ2-7	TGTGCCAGCAGCCGGACAGGGGTCAGGGAGCAGTACTTC	CASSRTGVREQYF
TRBV7-3	many	TRBD1	TRBJ1-1	TGTGCCAGCAGCCAACCAGGGGGCAAAGCTTTCTTT	CASSQPGGKAFF
TRBV5-1	NA	TRBD2	TRBJ2-1	TGCGCCAGCGGCGCGGGAGGCGCTTACAATGAGCAGTTCTTC	CASGAGGAYNEQFF
TRBV25-1	few	NA	TRBJ2-1	TGTGCCAGCAGTGAGGACTCCGGCTCCTACAATGAGCAGTTCTTC	CASSEDSGSYNEQFF
TRBV25-1	NA	TRBD2	TRBJ2-1	TGTGCCAGCAGTCCGAGGACTAGCGGGGCGATTGAGCAGTTCTTC	CASSPRTSGAIEQFF
TRBV12-3/TRBV12-4	few	NA	TRBJ2-7	TGTGCCAGCACGATACGAGGGTCGACGGGGGAGCAGTACTTC	CASTIRGSTGEQYF
TRBV18	few	NA	TRBJ1-2	TGTGCCAGCTCACCACCGCCCCAACCTAACTATGGCTACACCTTC	CASSPPPQPNYGYTF
TRBV12-3/TRBV12-4	few	NA	TRBJ2-7	TGTGCCAGCAGCTCCAGGGTGGGCGAGCAGTACTTC	CASSSRVGEQYF
TRBV6-2/TRBV6-3	few	TRBD2	TRBJ2-5	TGTGCCAGCAGAGGGGGACTAGCGGGGGCTCAAGAGACCCAGTACTTC	CASRGGLAGAQETQYF
TRBV4-3	NA	NA	TRBJ2-2	TGCGCCAGCAGCCAAGAGATGGCATACCCCGGGGAGCTGTTTTTT	CASSQEMAYPGELFF
TRBV5-4	NA	TRBD1	TRBJ2-7	TGTGCCAGCAGCTTGAAGGGGGCGATCTACGAGCAGTACTTC	CASSLKGAIYEQYF
TRBV18	NA	NA	TRBJ2-3	TGTGCCAGCTCACCAATAGTACAGCATAGCACAGATACGCAGTATTTT	CASSPIVQHSTDTQYF
TRBV12-3/TRBV12-4	NA	TRBD2	TRBJ2-1	TGTGCCAGCAGATCAAGGACTAGCGGGGACAATGAGCAGTTCTTC	CASRSRTSGDNEQFF
TRBV4-2	few	TRBD1	TRBJ2-5	TGTGCCAGCAGCCAAGAACCGGGACAGTCCGTGGCCCAGTACTTC	CASSQEPGQSVAQYF
TRBV5-1	many	NA	TRBJ1-2	TGCGCCAGCAGCTCGGGGGTCTATGGCTACACCTTC	CASSSGVYGYTF
TRBV7-2	NA	NA	TRBJ2-1	TGTGCCAGCAGCTTAGCGGGGACCCTCGCGAGCGATGAGCAGTTCTTC	CASSLAGTLASDEQFF
TRBV12-3/TRBV12-4	NA	NA	TRBJ1-2	TGTGCCGCCTCGCGAAGCTATGGCTACACCTTC	CAASRSYGYTF
TRBV20-1	few	TRBD1	TRBJ1-5	TGCAGTGCTAGGGTGGCAGGGGGAAGTCAGCCCCAGCATTTT	CSARVAGGSQPQHF
TRBV2	few	TRBD1	TRBJ1-1	TGTGCCACCACTAGTAGCGGGACAGAGAACACTGAAGCTTTCTTT	CATTSSGTENTEAFF
TRBV4-2	NA	TRBD1	TRBJ1-2	TGTGCCAGCAGCCTGGAGGGACAGGGGAACTATGGCTACACCTTC	CASSLEGQGNYGYTF
TRBV20-1	NA	TRBD1	TRBJ1-3	TGCAGTGCGGGACAGGGGGGGTCTGGAAACACCATATATTTT	CSAGQGGSGNTIYF